This T cell receptor beta chain originates from a study of siplizumab effects on memory and regulatory T cells. Per sample, the assay covered 85,000 to 100,000 TCR templates. Only in-frame clones appear in the TCRdb table, and some are missing; sequencing was by immunoSEQ multiplex PCR. The table includes 90,000 to 110,000 clones, about 91% detected once. On this clone itself: Antigen specificity is unknown.

Findings and limits, study-wide: No functional test confirmed suppression by proliferating siplizumab-culture Tregs. The drug siplizumab significantly decreased the alloreactive sequences that could be traced to unstimulated CD4+ memory cells. Proliferating CD4+ or CD8+ clones, roughly 75-95% of them, lacked an assignable naive or memory phenotype.

This CDR3 region has 15 residues. Germline values: CDR1 SNHLY, CDR2 FYNNEI. The ends lost 8 bases at V and 8 bases at J; junction bases unmatched: 13. The chain uses TRBV2 and TRBJ1-5; 9 nucleotides line up with TRBD1. The material sequenced was Tregs sorted from blood. The sequence came from a human donor in good health. In DNA form, the CDR3 reads TGTGCCAGCGCCACCACCGGGACAGGGTGGGAGCCCCAGCATTTT. Translating gives CASATTGTGWEPQHF.